This T cell receptor beta chain originates from a study of blood T cell repertoires in COVID-19. Study context: Collection of acute and convalescent COVID-19 samples took place in the United States, Italy and Spain. PBMCs, B-cell-depleted T cells, or T cells were the source of the cDNA or gDNA that made up the material.

The CDR3 length is 14 residues. The V end was cut by 1 base, the J end by 4 bases, with 11 bases between. Germline CDR1 and CDR2: SGHKS and YYEKEE (reference sequence). Methods used by the authors: The assay estimated nucleated cells by amplifying reference gene primers. Sequenced by immunoSEQ multiplex PCR; TCRdb stores in-frame clones only, minus some. Clonal size and the V and J genes are those of that table, whereas D and trimming came from the DNA. The table includes 150,000 or so clones, 84% detected once. The study recruited exposed participants who had met a COVID-19 case within 2 weeks before entry.

The chain couples TRBV5-5 to TRBJ1-1; no firm D call. Specimen: PBMCs or T cells enriched from blood (not recorded which). The receptor was isolated from a woman between 45 and 60 years old who had been exposed to COVID-19. As DNA, the CDR3 is TGTGCCAGCAGCTTGCAGGCGCGGGCCACTGAAGCTTTCTTT. Encoded protein: CASSLQARATEAFF.